This is a list of T cell receptor beta chains from one sample in a study of T cell changes during pregnancy in multiple sclerosis. Measured with immunoSEQ multiplex PCR; TCRdb has only the in-frame clones, and not every one. The sample contains approximately 89,000 clones, over 90% of which appear only once. Sequencing was performed on peripheral blood, taken in the third trimester of pregnancy. The origin of the receptors is a female donor with multiple sclerosis, enrolled in a pregnancy study. Each CDR3 is given with its conserved first and last residue. A D gene is named only where the DNA matches it firmly. Expanded clones get a size class; other rows say once, few or many, or leave the size out.

>TRBV7-9|15|NA|TRBJ1-5|once
TGTGCCAGCAGCCCGACCAACGCGGGCAATCAGCCCCAGCATTTT
CASSPTNAGNQPQHF
>TRBV4-1|18|NA|TRBJ1-1|NA
TGCGCCAGCAGCCAAGATGGCCTCCAGGCGGGGGGTTTAACTGAAGCTTTCTTT
CASSQDGLQAGGLTEAFF
>TRBV12-5|12|NA|TRBJ2-1|NA
TGTGCTGGGCACGGACCCAGGGGCGAGCAGTTCTTC
CAGHGPRGEQFF
>TRBV11-3|18|NA|TRBJ2-1|NA
TGTGCCAGCAGCTTAGAGAATAGGGCAGGGGTCTCCTACAATGAGCAGTTCTTC
CASSLENRAGVSYNEQFF
>TRBV5-4|13|NA|TRBJ1-1|NA
TGTGCCAGCAGCTTCCCCTCTTCGACTGAAGCTTTCTTT
CASSFPSSTEAFF
>TRBV7-9|14|NA|TRBJ1-5|few
TGTGCCAGCAGCTTAGGGAGGACTGGCCAGCCCCAGCATTTT
CASSLGRTGQPQHF
>TRBV10-3|12|NA|TRBJ2-7|NA
TGTGCCATAGGGGACACTGAATACGAGCAGTACTTC
CAIGDTEYEQYF
>TRBV9|13|TRBD2|TRBJ2-5|NA
TGTGCCAGCAGCGTAGTGGCTAGCGGGCCCCAGTACTTC
CASSVVASGPQYF
>TRBV5-4|17|NA|TRBJ1-1|NA
TGTGCCAGCAGCTTGGGGGGCAGCCAGTACTTGAACACTGAAGCTTTCTTT
CASSLGGSQYLNTEAFF
>TRBV5-4|15|NA|TRBJ1-6|once
TGTGCCAGCAGCTGGGGGGGACTGCATAATTCACCCCTCCACTTT
CASSWGGLHNSPLHF
>TRBV14|17|NA|TRBJ1-6|NA
TGTGCCAGCAGCCCCCTCGGGGGGGCAGAGAATAATTCACCCCTCCACTTT
CASSPLGGAENNSPLHF
>TRBV14|13|NA|TRBJ2-1|NA
TGTGCCAGCGGGGGGGCCCGCTACAATGAGCAGTTCTTC
CASGGARYNEQFF
>TRBV2|14|NA|TRBJ2-1|once
TGTGCCAGCGCACGGGAATTAGCCTACAATGAGCAGTTCTTC
CASARELAYNEQFF
>TRBV13|17|TRBD1|TRBJ1-3|NA
TGTGCCAGCAGCTCCAAAAGAGCAGGGGGCGTGAGAAACACCATATATTTT
CASSSKRAGGVRNTIYF
>TRBV18|15|NA|TRBJ1-3|NA
TGTGCCAGCTCACGGAATCGGGAGTCTGGAAACACCATATATTTT
CASSRNRESGNTIYF
>TRBV6-1|13|TRBD2|TRBJ2-7|NA
TGTGCCAGCAGGGGACTAGCGGGGTACGAGCAGTACTTC
CASRGLAGYEQYF
>TRBV5-4|15|NA|TRBJ2-2|NA
TGTGCCAGCAGCTTGGCCGGGGTGGGCACCGGGGAGCTGTTTTTT
CASSLAGVGTGELFF
>TRBV19|15|NA|TRBJ1-1|once
TGTGCCAGTAGCGACCTCGACAATCTAAACACTGAAGCTTTCTTT
CASSDLDNLNTEAFF
>TRBV18|15|NA|TRBJ2-7|NA
TGTGCCAGCTCACCATTAACAGGTTTGGACTACGAGCAGTACTTC
CASSPLTGLDYEQYF
>TRBV14|15|TRBD1|TRBJ2-3|once
TGTGCCAGCGGCTGGGACAGGGACGGCACAGATACGCAGTATTTT
CASGWDRDGTDTQYF
>TRBV19|14|NA|TRBJ1-1|NA
TGTGCCAGTAGGGATGGGGGCTCCAACACTGAAGCTTTCTTT
CASRDGGSNTEAFF
>TRBV19|15|NA|TRBJ1-1|NA
TGTGCCAGTAGTCCCTACAGGGAACGGAACACTGAAGCTTTCTTT
CASSPYRERNTEAFF
>TRBV9|18|TRBD2|TRBJ2-5|NA
TGTGCCAGCAGCGTAGGGGACCCGGGACTAGGGAGTGCGGAGACCCAGTACTTC
CASSVGDPGLGSAETQYF
>TRBV30|13|NA|TRBJ1-3|NA
TGTGCCTGGACCCTGACACGCGGAAACACCATATATTTT
CAWTLTRGNTIYF
>TRBV2|14|NA|TRBJ2-1|NA
TGTGCCAGCAGTTTTTCCCAGGCGAACAATGAGCAGTTCTTC
CASSFSQANNEQFF
>TRBV29-1|12|NA|TRBJ1-2|NA
TGCAGCGTTGCATTGGACTCCTATGGCTACACCTTC
CSVALDSYGYTF
>TRBV27|17|NA|TRBJ2-3|once
TGTGCCAGCAGCCCCCAGGGTGTTGGGGGCCCGGGAGATACGCAGTATTTT
CASSPQGVGGPGDTQYF
>TRBV18|13|NA|TRBJ2-1|NA
TGTGCCAGCTCACCGAAAAGGGGGAATGAGCAGTTCTTC
CASSPKRGNEQFF
>TRBV7-9|16|NA|TRBJ2-1|NA
TGTGCCAGCAGCCCCCGGGACTCCAACTCCTACAATGAGCAGTTCTTC
CASSPRDSNSYNEQFF
>TRBV9|20|TRBD1|TRBJ2-1|NA
TGTGCCAGCAGCGTCCCCCGTGAGACAGGGGGCGCCGGGGGGTACAATGAGCAGTTCTTC
CASSVPRETGGAGGYNEQFF
>TRBV6-1|13|NA|TRBJ1-1|NA
TGTGCCAGCAGAATTTCTTTAGCCACTGAAGCTTTCTTT
CASRISLATEAFF
>TRBV19|16|TRBD2|TRBJ2-1|NA
TGTGCCAGTACCCGGGGACTAGCGGGGGGGCCAGGTGAGCAGTTCTTC
CASTRGLAGGPGEQFF
>TRBV5-6|13|NA|TRBJ1-5|NA
TGTGCCAGCAGCTTGGGGGCAGATCAGCCCCAGCATTTT
CASSLGADQPQHF
>TRBV11-3|14|NA|TRBJ1-1|NA
TGTGCCAGCAGCCGTGGAGGGAGGAACACTGAAGCTTTCTTT
CASSRGGRNTEAFF
>TRBV19|13|NA|TRBJ2-1|NA
TGTGCCAGTAGTATATACGCTGCGGAGGAGCAGTTCTTC
CASSIYAAEEQFF
>TRBV10-1|17|TRBD1|TRBJ1-1|NA
TGCGCCAGCAGTGAGATAGGGGACAGGGGGCGAGGCACTGAAGCTTTCTTT
CASSEIGDRGRGTEAFF
>TRBV10-1|16|NA|TRBJ2-3|NA
TGCGCCAGCAGTTCCGGAGGTAGCGGAGTCACAGATACGCAGTATTTT
CASSSGGSGVTDTQYF
>TRBV27|19|TRBD2|TRBJ2-3|NA
TGTGCCAGCAGTTCAATCCGACTAGCGGGGGGCCCTAGCACAGATACGCAGTATTTT
CASSSIRLAGGPSTDTQYF
>TRBV9|15|NA|TRBJ2-1|NA
TGTGCCAGCAGCGTAGCCGGGGGGCCCCGCAATGAGCAGTTCTTC
CASSVAGGPRNEQFF